Listed here are 28 T cell receptor beta chains from one sample, sequenced in a study of blood T cell repertoires in COVID-19 (dated by TCRdb to between 2020 and 2021). Library creation used the immunoSEQ multiplex PCR assay. What TCRdb holds here is the immuneACCESS table cut down to in-frame rearrangements. Part of the clones is not present; checked against another copy, under half of the missing clones reflect an unresolved V gene, and the others are unexplained. The sample yields approximately 100,000 clones; 80% to 90% were counted once. Clones ranked in the top ten supply 32% of the sample. The sequenced material came from peripheral blood. These TCRs come from a woman older than 75 with acute or convalescent COVID-19.

The chain joins TRBV5-4 to TRBJ2-5, with D possibly being TRBD1 (5 bases). This CDR3 contains 13 residues. Per the germline V gene, CDR1 is SGHNT and CDR2 is YYREEE (reference sequence). V was clipped by 0 bases and J by 2 bases, with 5 bases between them. The CDR3 sequence is CASSLGQQETQYF. The CDR3 coding sequence is TGTGCCAGCAGCTTGGGACAGCAAGAGACCCAGTACTTC.

The chain is built from TRBV29-1 and TRBJ1-1; a possible D gene is TRBD1 (5 bases). Trimming pared 4 bases from V and 5 bases from J, leaving 8 bases between. CDR1 is SQVTM, CDR2 ANQGSEA, per germline. CDR3 size: 11 residues. CDR3 sequence (DNA): TGCAGCGTTGTGAGGACAACTGAAGCTTTCTTT. It yields the protein CSVVRTTEAFF. The full variable domain, in which reference TRBV29-1 and TRBJ1-1 provide the parts outside the CDR3, is SAVISQKPSRDICQRGTSLTIQCQVDSQVTMMFWYRQQPGQSLTLIATANQGSEATYESGFVIDKFPISRPNLTFSTLTVSNMSPEDSSIYLCSVVRTTEAFFGQGTRLTVV.

The chain recombines TRBV18 with TRBJ1-1; D is uncertain. The V and J ends lost 5 bases and 4 bases respectively, with 14 bases between them. From germline, CDR1 is KGHSH and CDR2 LQKENI. The CDR3 covers 14 residues. CDR3 in DNA: TGTGCCAGCTCAATCGACCCTTCGGGCACTGAAGCTTTCTTT. Protein sequence: CASSIDPSGTEAFF. The full variable domain, with the rest looked up from reference TRBV18 and TRBJ1-1, is NAGVMQNPRHLVRRRGQEARLRCSPMKGHSHVYWYRQLPEEGLKFMVYLQKENIIDESGMPKERFSAEFPKEGPSILRIQQVVRGDSAAYFCASSIDPSGTEAFFGQGTRLTVV.

The chain recombines TRBV30 with TRBJ1-1, with D unresolved. Germline-derived CDR1 and CDR2 are GTSNPN and SVGIG (reference sequence). CDR3 length equals 14 residues. V dropped 2 bases and J dropped 1 base, with 11 bases sitting between them. CDR3 sequence reads: CAWSPRPWNTEAFF. DNA for the CDR3: TGTGCCTGGAGTCCGAGGCCATGGAACACTGAAGCTTTCTTT.

The V gene is TRBV21-1, the J gene TRBJ2-3; the table assigns TRBD1, which was not confirmed against the DNA. TRBV21-1 counts as a pseudogene. The CDR3 contains 18 residues. The CDR3 nucleotides read TGTGCCAGCAACCGACAGGGGGCTTGGCCAGGGACCACAGATACGCAGTATTTT. Encoded protein: CASNRQGAWPGTTDTQYF.

This chain links TRBV4-1 with TRBJ1-1, with D unresolved. CDR1 and CDR2 from the germline V gene are MGHRA and YSYEKL. The CDR3 extends over 19 amino acids. Trimming stripped 2 bases from V and 4 bases from J, with 26 bases between. CDR3 sequence: CASSQRVPIGSQAGTEAFF. In nucleotides, the CDR3 is TGCGCCAGCAGCCAACGGGTACCTATCGGTTCGCAGGCGGGCACTGAAGCTTTCTTT.

The rearrangement joins TRBV3-1 (or the pseudogene TRBV3-2) to TRBJ1-3; D not resolved. The CDR3 sequence is 15 residues long. Germline CDR1 is LGHDT and CDR2 is YNNKEL (reference sequence). Trimming stripped 4 bases from V and 0 bases from J, with 10 bases between. The CDR3 loop reads CASSPSLYSGNTIYF. The CDR3 nucleotides read TGTGCCAGCAGCCCTTCCTTGTACTCTGGAAACACCATATATTTT.

A few counts support this clone. The chain combines TRBV28 with TRBJ1-1; a weak D match, TRBD1 (6 bases). CDR1 MDHEN and CDR2 SYDVKM come from the germline V gene. The length of the CDR3 is 13 residues. Trimming took off 10 bases at V and 6 bases at J, with 18 bases between the two ends. The CDR3 DNA sequence: TGTGCCACCGATGCGGGGGCCTTCCCTGAAGCTTTCTTT. It translates to CATDAGAFPEAFF.

In DNA, the CDR3 is TGTGCCGCCTCAGGGGATTACGAGCAGTACTTC. As protein: CAASGDYEQYF. V is TRBV10-3 and J is TRBJ2-7; a weak D match, TRBD1 (6 bases). The ends were cut back, 11 bases at V and 4 bases at J, with 12 bases in the middle. Germline CDR1 ENHRY, CDR2 SYGVKD. The CDR3 runs to 11 residues.

The V and J genes are TRBV10-3 and TRBJ2-2; TRBD2 agrees at 11 bases. Germline assignment: CDR1 ENHRY and CDR2 SYGVKD. V was clipped by 10 bases and J by 4 bases; unmatched bases: 8. The length of the CDR3 is 15 residues. Written as DNA, the CDR3 is TGTGCCACCGGACCTAGCGGGGGGATCACCGGGGAGCTGTTTTTT. Amino acids: CATGPSGGITGELFF.

With regard to this clone: A junction boundary mismatches the germline segment, possibly from a read error. The chain recombines TRBV5-8 with TRBJ2-6; 10 bases match TRBD1. The CDR3 runs to 18 residues. CDR1 is SGHTS and CDR2 is YDEGEE in the germline V gene. CDR3 sequence: CASSSGQGSFSGANVLTF. CDR3 in DNA: TGTGCCAGTAGCTCGGGACAGGGGTCTTTCTCTGGGGCCAACGTCCTGACTTTC.

V gene TRBV2 combines with J gene TRBJ2-7; TRBD2 is a possible D gene (5 bases). With 7 bases removed from V and 3 bases from J, the gap between germline ends came to 13 bases. The CDR3 is 13 amino acids. CDR1 and CDR2 from the germline V gene are SNHLY and FYNNEI. CDR3 sequence reads: CASKADGRYEQYF. The CDR3 nucleotides read TGTGCCAGCAAAGCGGACGGACGCTACGAGCAGTACTTC. The full variable domain, with the rest looked up from reference TRBV2 and TRBJ2-7, is EPEVTQTPSHQVTQMGQEVILRCVPISNHLYFYWYRQILGQKVEFLVSFYNNEISEKSEIFDDQFSVERPDGSNFTLKIRSTKLEDSAMYFCASKADGRYEQYFGPGTRLTVT.

This clone occurred once. The chain employs TRBV25-1 and TRBJ1-1; D is undetermined. Germline CDR1 MGHDK, CDR2 SYGVNS. The V end was cut by 3 bases, the J end by 1 base, with 6 bases between. CDR3 length equals 13 residues. CDR3 sequence: CASSDYANTEAFF. The CDR3 coding sequence is TGTGCCAGCAGTGACTACGCGAACACTGAAGCTTTCTTT.

The genes are TRBV15 and TRBJ1-1; D call uncertain. Looked up from germline, CDR1 is LNHNV and CDR2 is YYDKDF (reference sequence). Trimming removed 2 bases at V and 3 bases at J, with 7 bases between. The CDR3 covers 13 residues. CDR3 coding DNA: TGTGCCACCAGCAGAAATACAGACACTGAAGCTTTCTTT. Encoded protein: CATSRNTDTEAFF.

The rearrangement links TRBV25-1 to TRBJ1-6, with D perhaps matching TRBD1 (5 bases). Germline CDR1 reads MGHDK; CDR2 reads SYGVNS. The CDR3 length is 13 residues. The V end was cut by 4 bases, the J end by 6 bases, with 7 bases between. For the CDR3, the DNA is TGTGCCAGCAGTGCTCAGGGTAATTCACCCCTCCACTTT. This encodes CASSAQGNSPLHF. The complete variable domain, with remaining parts taken from reference TRBV25-1 and TRBJ1-6, reads EADIYQTPRYLVIGTGKKITLECSQTMGHDKMYWYQQDPGMELHLIHYSYGVNSTEKGDLSSESTVSRIRTEHFPLTLESARPSHTSQYLCASSAQGNSPLHFGNGTRLTVT.

This chain joins TRBV4-3 and TRBJ2-5, with D unclear. Germline V gene sequence: CDR1 LGHNA, CDR2 YSLEER. Trimming pared 0 bases from V and 5 bases from J, leaving 7 bases between. CDR3 size: 13 residues. This chain's CDR3 is CASSQDHPETQYF. The CDR3 DNA follows: TGCGCCAGCAGCCAAGATCATCCCGAGACCCAGTACTTC.

The chain joins TRBV7-8 to TRBJ2-7; 9 bases are shared with TRBD1. The CDR3 extends over 16 amino acids. Germline V gene data show CDR1 as SGHVS and CDR2 as FQNEAQ. Trimming at V came to 0 bases and at J to 4 bases, leaving 7 bases not matched to a gene. The CDR3 loop reads CASSLATGTGSYEQYF. In DNA form, the CDR3 reads TGTGCCAGCAGCTTAGCCACCGGGACAGGGTCGTACGAGCAGTACTTC. Variable domain in full (rest from reference TRBV7-8 and TRBJ2-7): GAGVSQSPRYKVAKRGQDVALRCDPISGHVSLFWYQQALGQGPEFLTYFQNEAQLDKSGLPSDRFFAERPEGSVSTLKIQRTQQEDSAVYLCASSLATGTGSYEQYFGPGTRLTVT.

The J gene is TRBJ2-5, the V gene TRBV27, with a tentative D call TRBD2 (6 bases). The CDR3 runs 15 residues. Trimming took 6 bases from V and 0 from J, leaving 14 bases between them. Germline CDR1 MNHEY, CDR2 SMNVEV (reference sequence). DNA of the CDR3: TGTGCCAGCAGGAAACGTCGACTAGACCAAGAGACCCAGTACTTC. It translates to CASRKRRLDQETQYF.

The rearrangement links TRBV2 to TRBJ2-2; D not certain. In germline, CDR1 is SNHLY, CDR2 FYNNEI. Trimming cost V 4 bases and J 6 bases, with 9 bases left between them. The CDR3 covers 13 residues. CDR3: CASSGSWPGELFF. The CDR3 region has the DNA TGTGCCAGCAGTGGGAGCTGGCCCGGGGAGCTGTTTTTT.

Note on this clone: Other DNA sequences in the same sample also yield this CDR3. The chain carries TRBV7-2 and TRBJ2-7; 8 bases align to TRBD2. This CDR3 is built from 13 residues. CDR1 is SGHTA and CDR2 is FQGNSA in the germline V gene. The V and J ends lost 2 bases and 3 bases, in that order; junction bases with no gene match: 0. The CDR3: CASSLLAGYEQYF. Written as DNA, the CDR3 is TGTGCCAGCAGCTTACTAGCGGGCTACGAGCAGTACTTC.

This chain connects TRBV3-1 (or the pseudogene TRBV3-2) to TRBJ1-6; a possible D gene is TRBD1 (5 bases). The CDR3 extends over 15 amino acids. Germline V CDR1 and CDR2: LGHDT, YNNKEL (reference sequence). With 4 bases removed from V and 6 bases from J, the gap between germline ends came to 13 bases. CDR3 bases: TGTGCCAGCAGCCGCGGGATGGGGGTTAATTCACCCCTCCACTTT. Its translation is CASSRGMGVNSPLHF.

CDR3 DNA: TGCGCCAGCAGCCAAGATGGCCAGTCCGTCAATGAGCAGTTCTTC. Encoded protein: CASSQDGQSVNEQFF. The chain has TRBV4-1 and TRBJ2-1; D is unclear. Germline values: CDR1 MGHRA, CDR2 YSYEKL. V dropped 0 bases and J dropped 6 bases, with 12 bases sitting between them. The CDR3 has 15 amino acids.

The gene calls are TRBV24-1 and TRBJ2-1; TRBD1 matches at 9 bases. J gave up 3 bases and V 3 bases, and 5 bases lay outside the gene matches. CDR3 length: 16 residues. Germline lookup yields CDR1 KGHDR and CDR2 SFDVKD. In nucleotides, the CDR3 is TGTGCCACCAGTGATGTTAACAGGGGGCTCTACAATGAGCAGTTCTTC. This sequence encodes CATSDVNRGLYNEQFF.

The V gene is TRBV19, the J gene TRBJ2-1; D possibly corresponds to TRBD1 (5 bases). The V end was cut by 7 bases, the J end by 5 bases, with 18 bases between. Germline loops: CDR1 LNHDA, CDR2 SQIVND (reference sequence). The CDR3 runs to 15 residues. The CDR3 sequence: CASTATDVLNNEQFF. The DNA for the CDR3 is TGTGCCAGTACCGCGACAGATGTGTTAAACAATGAGCAGTTCTTC.

The chain is built from TRBV30 and TRBJ2-7, with TRBD1 matching over 7 bases. Trimming at V came to 0 bases and at J to 5 bases, leaving 7 bases not matched to a gene. This CDR3 is built from 14 residues. Per germline, CDR1 GTSNPN and CDR2 SVGIG (reference sequence). In DNA, the CDR3 is TGTGCCTGGAGTGTACGCTCGGGACAGAACGAGCAGTACTTC. Protein product: CAWSVRSGQNEQYF.

J is TRBJ2-5 and V is TRBV13, with a weak D call TRBD1 (6 bases). This CDR3 has 15 amino acids. The ends were cut back, 0 bases at V and 7 bases at J, with 15 bases in the middle. Germline loops: CDR1 PRHDT, CDR2 FYEKMQ (reference sequence). The CDR3 protein is CASSLGFTGKATQYF. In DNA form, the CDR3 reads TGTGCCAGCAGCTTAGGGTTCACAGGGAAGGCGACCCAGTACTTC.

The chain has TRBV7-6 and TRBJ1-6, with TRBD1 matching 7 bases. The germline gives CDR1 SGHVS, CDR2 FNYEAQ. The J segment lost 9 bases and the V segment lost 2 bases, leaving 7 bases of the junction unmatched. CDR3 length: 15 residues. The DNA for the CDR3 is TGTGCCAGCAGCTTAAGAGGGGGCGCTTCTTCACCCCTCCACTTT. Its protein is CASSLRGGASSPLHF. The whole variable domain, filled in from reference TRBV7-6 and TRBJ1-6, reads GAGVSQSPRYKVTKRGQDVALRCDPISGHVSLYWYRQALGQGPEFLTYFNYEAQQDKSGLPNDRFSAERPEGSISTLTIQRTEQRDSAMYRCASSLRGGASSPLHFGNGTRLTVT.

DNA for the CDR3: TGTGCCATCAGTGAGGACAGGGGCGCTGAAGCTTTCTTT. It specifies CAISEDRGAEAFF. The chain is built from TRBV10-3 and TRBJ1-1; 8 bases are shared with TRBD1. Germline CDR1 and CDR2: ENHRY and SYGVKD. The length of the CDR3 is 13 residues. V lost 2 bases to trimming and J lost 6 bases; unmatched junction nucleotides: 2.